A single sample is the source of the 22 T cell receptor beta chains below, sequenced in a study of T cells and Merkel cell carcinoma outcomes. Sequenced by immunoSEQ multiplex PCR; TCRdb stores in-frame clones only, minus some. Of roughly 15,000 clones in the sample, around nine tenths were seen once. The sample comprised tumor tissue from Merkel cell carcinoma. These receptors all stem from a human donor with Merkel cell carcinoma.

The V call is TRBV6-5, the J call TRBJ2-7, with a tentative D call TRBD1 (6 bases). Germline CDR1 and CDR2: MNHEY and SVGAGI. Trimming took off 4 bases at V and 0 bases at J, with 10 bases between the two ends. This CDR3 has 14 amino acids. CDR3 sequence: CASSSHRVSYEQYF. The CDR3 bases are TGTGCCAGCAGTTCGCACAGGGTCTCCTACGAGCAGTACTTC.

Worth noting for this clone: Sequence at one end of the junction differs from germline and may be a read error. This chain joins TRBV7-7 and TRBJ2-7; tentatively, D is TRBD2 (5 bases). This CDR3 comprises 14 residues. Germline CDR1 and CDR2: SSHAT and FNYEAQ (reference sequence). CDR3 DNA sequence: TGTGCTAGCAGCTTAAATCCGGGGTCCTACGAGCAGTACTTC. The encoded protein is CASSLNPGSYEQYF.

The V and J genes are TRBV7-9 and TRBJ2-5; no firm D call. The ends were cut back, 1 base at V and 0 bases at J, with 3 bases in the middle. Germline-derived CDR1 and CDR2 are SEHNR and FQNEAQ (reference sequence). The CDR3 length is 13 residues. CDR3 sequence (DNA): TGTGCCAGCAGCTTAGACAACCAAGAGACCCAGTACTTC. It yields the protein CASSLDNQETQYF.

The chain joins TRBV29-1 to TRBJ1-1, with D tentatively TRBD1 (5 bases). The V end lost 7 bases, the J end lost 8 bases, and 14 bases lay between the germline ends. This CDR3 contains 11 residues. Germline lookup yields CDR1 SQVTM and CDR2 ANQGSEA. The CDR3 bases are TGCAGCGCATACAGAGGGGTCGAAGCTTTCTTT. Its translation: CSAYRGVEAFF.

The chain carries TRBV2 and TRBJ2-1; D gene ambiguous. Germline V gene sequence: CDR1 SNHLY, CDR2 FYNNEI. V was cut by 6 bases and J by 4 bases, with 4 bases left in between. The CDR3 is 11 amino acids. CDR3 bases: TGTGCCAGCAGGGTTTACAATGAGCAGTTCTTC. Amino acids: CASRVYNEQFF.

This clone has just a few counts. The chain has TRBV7-3 and TRBJ2-7; D might be TRBD2 (6 bases). The V end lost 5 bases, the J end lost 7 bases, and 15 bases lay between the germline ends. The CDR3 is 13 amino acids. Per germline, CDR1 SGHTA and CDR2 FQGTGA. The CDR3: CASSTRGSREQYF. The CDR3 DNA follows: TGTGCCAGCAGCACTCGGGGGTCCAGGGAGCAGTACTTC.

The chain is built from TRBV4-1 and TRBJ1-5; TRBD1 might be the D (5 bases). Germline CDR1 is MGHRA and CDR2 is YSYEKL. V was pared by 0 bases and J by 0 bases, with 18 bases between. The CDR3 is 19 residues long. The CDR3 DNA follows: TGCGCCAGCAGCCAAGATTCCACCCTGGGGGAATATAGCAATCAGCCCCAGCATTTT. It encodes CASSQDSTLGEYSNQPQHF.

The gene calls are TRBV5-5 and TRBJ1-6; no definite D call. V gave up 1 base and J gave up 10 bases, with 12 bases separating them. This CDR3 is 14 amino acids long. The germline CDR1 and CDR2 sequences are SGHKS and YYEKEE (reference sequence). The CDR3 nucleotides are TGTGCCAGCAGCTTGAGGAGGGCTCAGTCACCCCTCCACTTT. Translating it yields CASSLRRAQSPLHF. The whole variable domain, filled in from reference TRBV5-5 and TRBJ1-6, reads DAGVTQSPTHLIKTRGQQVTLRCSPISGHKSVSWYQQVLGQGPQFIFQYYEKEERGRGNFPDRFSARQFPNYSSELNVNALLLGDSALYLCASSLRRAQSPLHFGNGTRLTVT.

The chain links TRBV7-2 to TRBJ2-4, with D uncertain. There are 12 residues in the CDR3. V was trimmed by 5 bases and J by 7 bases, leaving 9 bases between them. From germline, CDR1 is SGHTA and CDR2 FQGNSA. The CDR3 DNA follows: TGTGCCAGCAGCGATACGGGTAACATTCAGTACTTC. Translation gives CASSDTGNIQYF.

The J gene is TRBJ1-5, the V gene TRBV5-1; a weak D match, TRBD1 (5 bases). With 5 bases removed from V and 5 bases from J, the gap between germline ends came to 17 bases. Per germline, CDR1 SGHRS and CDR2 YFSETQ. The CDR3 extends over 15 amino acids. CDR3 sequence reads: CASRKGMGVDQPQHF. CDR3 coding DNA: TGCGCCAGCAGAAAGGGGATGGGCGTCGATCAGCCCCAGCATTTT.

The chain recombines TRBV7-6 with TRBJ2-3, with 13 bases identical to TRBD2. Germline V gene data show CDR1 as SGHVS and CDR2 as FNYEAQ. CDR3 length: 16 residues. V lost 5 bases to trimming and J lost 6 bases; unmatched junction nucleotides: 8. The CDR3 region is CASSLRLAGGLDTQYF. The CDR3 coding sequence is TGTGCCAGCAGCCTAAGACTAGCGGGAGGCCTCGATACGCAGTATTTT.

The chain employs TRBV25-1 and TRBJ1-2, with D tentatively TRBD1 (5 bases). Germline values: CDR1 MGHDK, CDR2 SYGVNS. V lost 6 bases, J lost 5 bases, and 10 bases lay in between. The length of the CDR3 is 12 residues. The CDR3 is CASRRGYYGYTF. CDR3 coding DNA: TGTGCCAGCAGGAGGGGTTATTATGGCTACACCTTC.

The chain couples TRBV6-1 to TRBJ2-5; the match to TRBD1 covers 8 bases. J lost 1 base, V lost 8 bases, and 6 bases had no gene match. The germline CDR1 and CDR2 sequences are MNHNS and SASEGT. CDR3 length: 14 residues. In nucleotides, the CDR3 is TGTGCCAGCCCCGTAGGGACAGGCCAAGAGACCCAGTACTTC. Translating it yields CASPVGTGQETQYF.

J is TRBJ2-1 and V is TRBV15, with D unresolved. The CDR3 loop spans 13 amino acids. The germline V and J ends were trimmed by 0 bases and 9 bases, with 9 bases remaining between them. Germline assignment: CDR1 LNHNV and CDR2 YYDKDF (reference sequence). CDR3 sequence: CATSRELVTEQFF. CDR3 in DNA: TGTGCCACCAGCAGAGAATTGGTGACTGAGCAGTTCTTC.

The chain combines TRBV9 with TRBJ1-2, with 8 bases that match TRBD1. J gave up 0 bases and V 4 bases, and 5 bases lay outside the gene matches. Germline-derived CDR1 and CDR2 are SGDLS and YYNGEE. The length of the CDR3 is 15 residues. The CDR3 sequence is CASSLQGAANYGYTF. Written as DNA, the CDR3 is TGTGCCAGCAGCTTGCAGGGGGCGGCTAACTATGGCTACACCTTC.

This chain links TRBV5-1 with TRBJ2-3; possible D gene TRBD2, 6 bases. Germline CDR1 is SGHRS and CDR2 is YFSETQ. The V end was cut by 4 bases, the J end by 0 bases, with 9 bases between. This CDR3 region has 14 residues. CDR3 coding DNA: TGCGCCAGCAGCCCCGGGGGAAGCACAGATACGCAGTATTTT. Translated: CASSPGGSTDTQYF.

In DNA, the CDR3 is TGTGCCAGCAGCCCGGGGCGGGGGGACACAGATACGCAGTATTTT. It is translated as CASSPGRGDTDTQYF. V gene TRBV5-4 combines with J gene TRBJ2-3, with 8 positions matching TRBD2. Trimming at V came to 4 bases and at J to 2 bases, leaving 6 bases not matched to a gene. There are 15 residues in the CDR3. Germline CDR1 and CDR2: SGHNT and YYREEE (reference sequence).

The chain recombines TRBV5-1 with TRBJ2-5; 9 nucleotides agree with TRBD1. The V gene end was trimmed by 7 bases and the J gene end by 5 bases; junction bases not matched to a gene: 6. The CDR3 consists of 13 residues. Germline CDR1 SGHRS, CDR2 YFSETQ. CDR3 loop: CASGMGQGETQYF. CDR3 nucleotides: TGCGCCAGCGGAATGGGACAGGGCGAGACCCAGTACTTC.

This clone showed up just a few times. The V and J genes are TRBV28 and TRBJ1-1; TRBD1 might be the D (5 bases). V gave up 4 bases and J gave up 1 base, with 10 bases separating them. CDR1 MDHEN and CDR2 SYDVKM come from the germline V gene. The CDR3 has 14 amino acids. CDR3 protein: CASSWAGWNTEAFF. As DNA, the CDR3 is TGTGCCAGCAGTTGGGCAGGGTGGAACACTGAAGCTTTCTTT.

The chain couples TRBV13 to TRBJ1-1; unclear D gene. Germline V gene data show CDR1 as PRHDT and CDR2 as FYEKMQ (reference sequence). Trimming pared 2 bases from V and 4 bases from J, leaving 8 bases between. There are 13 residues in the CDR3. Written as DNA, the CDR3 is TGTGCCAGCAGCTTATTTGTCGGCACTGAAGCTTTCTTT. Its translation is CASSLFVGTEAFF.

The chain couples TRBV7-2 to TRBJ2-2; D remains unclear. CDR3 length: 13 amino acids. Looked up from germline, CDR1 is SGHTA and CDR2 is FQGNSA. V lost 3 bases to trimming and J lost 2 bases, with 4 bases between them. This chain's CDR3 is CASSFANTGELFF. In nucleotides, the CDR3 is TGTGCCAGCAGCTTTGCAAACACCGGGGAGCTGTTTTTT. The full variable domain, its missing parts supplied by reference TRBV7-2 and TRBJ2-2, is GAGVSQSPSNKVTEKGKDVELRCDPISGHTALYWYRQSLGQGLEFLIYFQGNSAPDKSGLPSDRFSAERTGGSVSTLTIQRTQQEDSAVYLCASSFANTGELFFGEGSRLTVL.

V usage is TRBV27 and J usage is TRBJ1-2; D not resolved. V lost 6 bases and J lost 5, with 16 bases in between. CDR3 length equals 14 residues. Germline values: CDR1 MNHEY, CDR2 SMNVEV (reference sequence). CDR3 amino acids: CASRKSGCAYGYTF. The CDR3 DNA sequence: TGTGCCAGCAGAAAATCCGGGTGCGCTTATGGCTACACCTTC.